This TCR beta chain was profiled in a study of shared clonotypes between healthy human individuals. A roughly 200 ng quantity of DNA, 30,000 to 35,000 T cell genomes, went into the sorted-subset replicate PCRs. In the source study's methods: ImmunoSEQ only sent back junction sequences with no quality scores, so filtering was done differently. Some clones are missing from TCRdb's copy, which holds only in-frame ones; the method was immunoSEQ multiplex PCR. V and J calls and clone size follow that table, whereas D and trimming were derived from the DNA. The data show 85,000 to 100,000 clones, 60% to 70% seen once. Sample: memory CD8+ T cells sorted from blood. The subset was: CD45RO+ cells pooled with CCR7-negative TemRA cells. This TCR was sampled from a man aged 25-40 years in good health.

CDR3 loop: CASSSPRDYHYEQYF. The CDR3 coding sequence is TGTGCCAGCAGCTCACCGCGGGACTACCACTACGAGCAGTACTTC. This sequence joins TRBV7-8 and TRBJ2-7, with 7 nucleotides matching TRBD2. Losses at the gene ends were 4 bases for V and 3 bases for J; bases not matched to a gene: 9. Per germline, CDR1 SGHVS and CDR2 FQNEAQ. The CDR3 contains 15 residues. Looking up the rest from reference TRBV7-8 and TRBJ2-7 gives the full variable domain: GAGVSQSPRYKVAKRGQDVALRCDPISGHVSLFWYQQALGQGPEFLTYFQNEAQLDKSGLPSDRFFAERPEGSVSTLKIQRTQQEDSAVYLCASSSPRDYHYEQYFGPGTRLTVT.